Listed below are T cell receptor beta chains from one sample, sequenced in a study of tumor-infiltrating lymphocytes in primary liver carcinoma. TCRdb fed the multiplex PCR reads into MiXCR, producing one record per CDR3 protein. Of about 35,000 distinct CDR3 sequences in the sample, 74% were seen once. Material for sequencing was liver tumor tissue from sampling region 4. The receptors were sampled from a man between 35 and 55 years old with primary liver carcinoma and hepatitis B virus infection. Both conserved end residues are part of each CDR3. D genes are given only for firm matches. Some rows mark clone size as missing; the rest say once, few, many or name a class of expanded clone.

j_gene	d_gene	v_gene	abundance	CDR3aa	CDR3nt
TRBJ2-1	TRBD1	TRBV4-2	-	CASRHVGGQGNNEHFF	TGTGCCAGCAGACACGTCGGGGGACAGGGGAACAATGAACATTTCTTC
TRBJ2-7	-	TRBV11-2	-	CASSLTLVGASERHF	TGTGCCAGCAGCTTAACCCTAGTGGGGGCTAGCGAGCGGCACTTC
TRBJ2-6	TRBD1	TRBV29-1	-	CSVEGQGPGANVLTF	TGCAGTGTCGAAGGACAGGGGCCTGGGGCCAACGTCCTGACTTTC
TRBJ1-1	-	TRBV29-1	once	CNVGPVWGMVAKAFF	TGCAACGTTGGTCCAGTGTGGGGTATGGTCGCTAAAGCTTTCTTT
TRBJ2-1	-	TRBV6-1	-	CASSLRAKICNEHFF	TGTGCCAGCAGTTTAAGGGCCAAGATTTGCAATGAGCATTTCTTC
TRBJ2-5	-	TRBV6-5	-	CASSQQWWEETQHF	TGCGCCAGCAGTCAACAGTGGTGGGAAGAGACCCAGCACTTC
TRBJ2-7	-	TRBV11-1	-	CASSSSWDSSYQQCF	TGTGCCAGCAGCTCATCCTGGGACTCCTCCTACCAGCAGTGCTTC
TRBJ2-1	TRBD2	TRBV29-1	once	CIVGLAGGFYNGQLF	TGCATCGTTGGACTAGCGGGAGGGTTCTACAATGGGCAGCTCTTC
TRBJ1-1	-	TRBV5-6	medium-sized	CASSYEGRAFF	TGTGCCAGCAGCTATGAGGGACGAGCTTTCTTT
TRBJ2-2	-	TRBV2	many	CASSPITTGTGELFF	TGTGCCAGCAGTCCTATAACGACAGGCACCGGGGAGCTGTTTTTT
TRBJ2-5	-	TRBV11-2	-	CASTSPGRGDTQYF	TGTGCCAGCACCAGTCCCGGGAGAGGGGATACCCAGTACTTC
TRBJ2-2	-	TRBV5-8	-	CATSYCLNTGELFF	TGTGCCACCAGCTATTGCTTGAACACAGGGGAGCTGTTTTTT
TRBJ2-2	TRBD2	TRBV4-2	-	CARSQGGLAGDFGELFF	TGTGCCAGGAGCCAAGGGGGTCTAGCGGGAGATTTCGGCGAGCTGTTTTTT
TRBJ1-5	-	TRBV28	-	CANTPGDGNQLQHF	TGTGCCAACACCCCAGGGGACGGCAATCAGCTCCAGCATTTT
TRBJ2-3	TRBD2	TRBV6-1	medium-sized	CASSEAIAGWGDTQYF	TGTGCCAGCAGTGAAGCGATAGCGGGGTGGGGGGATACGCAGTATTTT
TRBJ2-7	-	TRBV29-1	-	CSAMTSGTGTPFEQCF	TGCAGCGCCATGACATCTGGGACCGGCACCCCCTTCGAGCAGTGCTTC
TRBJ2-3	-	TRBV12-3/TRBV12-4	-	CASSPLRGDTQYF	TGTGCCAGCAGCCCACTTCGGGGAGATACGCAATATTTT
TRBJ2-1	TRBD2	TRBV11-2	-	CVSSFSGPLDNGQFF	TGTGTCAGCAGCTTTAGCGGGCCACTCGACAATGGGCAGTTTTTC
TRBJ2-2	TRBD1	TRBV29-1	-	CCIGTGPNTVELFF	TGCTGCATTGGGACAGGGCCAAACACCGTGGAGCTGTTTTTT
TRBJ2-2	-	TRBV7-2	many	CASSRISGSGELFF	TGTGCCAGCTCCCGGATCAGCGGGTCCGGGGAGCTGTTTTTT
TRBJ2-1	TRBD2	TRBV11-1	few	CASSSPSGGSAFSAQFF	TGTGCCAGCAGCTCCCCTTCTGGCGGGAGTGCCTTTAGTGCGCAATTCTTC
TRBJ2-5	-	TRBV30	-	CPYGLAPQEAQYF	TGTCCCTATGGGCTAGCGCCCCAAGAGGCCCAGTACTTC
TRBJ2-7	-	TRBV28	-	CASSLRYDQYF	TGTGCCAGCAGCCTCCGTTACGACCAGTACTTC
TRBJ2-3	-	TRBV5-4	-	CASNLVERDTDTQYF	TGTGCCAGCAACTTGGTAGAAAGGGATACAGATACGCAGTATTTT
TRBJ2-1	-	TRBV6-1	once	CANIPSYNEQFF	TGTGCCAATATTCCGTCCTACAATGAACAGTTCTTC
TRBJ2-4	TRBD1	TRBV6-6	-	CASGSGQGARNIQYF	TGTGCAAGCGGGTCAGGACAGGGTGCTAGGAACATTCAGTACTTC
TRBJ2-1	-	TRBV4-3	once	CARSPGGAVGLEQFF	TGCGCCAGGAGCCCGGGGGGCGCGGTAGGGTTGGAGCAGTTCTTC
TRBJ2-5	TRBD1	TRBV12-5	-	CASGSDRGPQETQYF	TGTGCTAGTGGTTCCGACAGGGGGCCCCAAGAGACCCAGTATTTC
TRBJ2-2	-	TRBV25-1	-	CATSDLANTWELFF	TGTGCCACCAGTGACCTTGCGAACACCTGGGAGCTGTTTTTT
TRBJ2-7	TRBD1	TRBV28	-	CADSLQGPVVEYF	TGTGCCGACAGTTTACAGGGGCCCGTGGTGGAGTACTTC
TRBJ2-1	-	TRBV6-5	medium-sized	CASSPTGGFYNEQFF	TGTGCCAGCAGCCCCACTGGTGGGTTCTACAATGAGCAGTTCTTC
TRBJ2-1	-	TRBV4-2	-	CACSQDWTTGGGQFF	TGTGCCTGCAGCCAAGATTGGACTACCGGCGGTGGGCAATTCTTC
TRBJ2-5	TRBD2	TRBV20-1	few	CSAIEVSGRVGETQYF	TGCAGTGCTATTGAGGTTAGCGGGAGAGTCGGGGAGACCCAGTACTTC
TRBJ1-1	-	TRBV29-1	medium-sized	CSVITGGTEAFF	TGCAGCGTGATAACGGGGGGCACTGAAGCTTTCTTT
TRBJ2-1	-	TRBV6-5	medium-sized	CASSSGPYNEQFF	TGTGCCAGCAGTTCCGGCCCTTACAATGAGCAGTTCTTC
TRBJ2-4	TRBD1	TRBV6-1	few	CASSVTGGFGKNIQYF	TGTGCTAGTAGTGTCACAGGGGGGTTCGGCAAAAACATTCAGTACTTC
TRBJ2-1	-	TRBV6-1	-	CASSETWGAYNEQLF	TGTGCCAGCAGTGAAACATGGGGCGCCTACAATGAGCAGCTCTTC
TRBJ1-1	-	TRBV29-1	-	CSVARGWGMNTEALF	TGCAGCGTTGCCCGGGGATGGGGAATGAATACTGAAGCTCTCTTT
TRBJ2-5	-	TRBV5-1	-	CASTFDKAQYF	TGCGCCAGCACCTTCGACAAGGCCCAGTACTTC
TRBJ2-5	-	TRBV11-2	-	CVSSLGVAFRLQESQYF	TGTGTCAGCAGCTTAGGGGTCGCTTTCCGACTCCAAGAGTCCCAGTACTTC
TRBJ2-2	-	TRBV6-1	medium-sized	CASSEVPTSLPGELFF	TGTGCCAGCAGTGAAGTCCCCACTAGCTTACCCGGGGAGCTGTTTTTT
TRBJ2-3	-	TRBV5-1	-	CASSLNDSQDTQYF	TGCGCCAGCAGCCTTAATGACAGTCAGGATACGCAGTATTTT
TRBJ1-2	-	TRBV11-1	-	CASSLVHIYGYSF	TGTGCCAGCAGCTTGGTCCATATCTATGGTTACAGCTTC
TRBJ2-7	-	TRBV28	-	CPNSFWYEQYF	TGTCCCAACAGTTTTTGGTACGAGCAGTACTTC
TRBJ2-1	TRBD2	TRBV14	-	CASSAAAGWVNNERFF	TGTGCTAGCAGTGCCGCAGCGGGATGGGTAAACAATGAGCGGTTCTTC
TRBJ1-5	-	TRBV15	-	CASSWAVDQPQHF	TGTGCCTCCAGCTGGGCAGTTGATCAGCCCCAGCATTTT
TRBJ2-5	TRBD2	TRBV4-3	-	CASSQAASGRTGEAQYF	TGCGCCAGCAGCCAAGCGGCTAGCGGGAGGACCGGTGAGGCCCAGTACTTC
TRBJ2-1	TRBD2	TRBV10-3	-	CAIIATSGGAGEQFF	TGTGCCATCATTGCGACTAGCGGGGGGGCCGGGGAGCAGTTCTTC
TRBJ2-5	-	TRBV12-3/TRBV12-4	-	CASSLSQIETQYF	TGTGCCAGCAGTTTGTCACAGATCGAGACCCAGTACTTC